One sample yielded the 22 T cell receptor beta chains listed below, sequenced in a study of identical twins. Each CDR3 protein is one row after TCRdb ran MiXCR on the 5' RACE reads. The table has about 570,000 distinct CDR3 sequences, roughly 9.5% seen once. The same data also contributed to another study, on yellow fever vaccine responses in identical twins.

The source material was PBMCs. These receptors were collected from a young woman in good health.

The chain is built from TRBV12-3 or TRBV12-4 and TRBJ2-7; D unclear. The V end was cut by 2 bases, the J end by 6 bases, with 8 bases between. The CDR3 contains 12 residues. In DNA, the CDR3 is TGTGCCAGCAGTTTACAATGGGGCGAGCAGTACTTC. It specifies CASSLQWGEQYF.

At least ten counts were recorded for this clonotype. V and J are TRBV6-2 or TRBV6-3 and TRBJ1-2; no definite D call. CDR1 and CDR2 (germline): MNHEY, SVGEGT. The CDR3 length is 13 residues. The V end lost 2 bases, the J end lost 3 bases, and 7 bases lay between the germline ends. CDR3 region: CASSYRDDYGYTF. DNA for the CDR3: TGTGCCAGCAGTTACCGAGATGACTATGGCTACACCTTC.

This chain connects TRBV7-2 to TRBJ2-1; no clear D. The CDR3 runs 16 residues. Germline CDR1 and CDR2: SGHTA and FQGNSA. The V end lost 5 bases, the J end lost 3 bases, and 17 bases lay between the germline ends. CDR3 sequence (DNA): TGTGCCAGCAGCGACGTCCTACAGAGATACTACAATGAGCAGTTCTTC. Translated: CASSDVLQRYYNEQFF.

This clonotype was detected ten times or more. The chain combines TRBV6-2 or TRBV6-3 with TRBJ2-1; D is perhaps TRBD1 or TRBD2 (5 bases each). Germline loops: CDR1 MNHEY, CDR2 SVGEGT. V lost 7 bases, J lost 5 bases, and 9 bases lay in between. The CDR3 has 12 amino acids. The CDR3 DNA sequence: TGTGCCAGCAAGGGGAGCGACAATGAGCAGTTCTTC. Its translation: CASKGSDNEQFF.

In the case of this clonotype: One end of the junction is discordant with germline, which a read error may explain. The chain couples TRBV7-7 to TRBJ2-7, with no clear D. CDR3 length equals 15 residues. CDR1 is SSHAT and CDR2 is FNYEAQ in the germline V gene (reference sequence). The CDR3 is CASSLNEDFAYEQYF. The CDR3 DNA reads as TGTGCTAGCAGCTTAAATGAAGATTTCGCCTACGAGCAGTACTTC.

Many counts were recorded for this clonotype. The V call is TRBV20-1, the J call TRBJ1-2; D uncertain. Germline V gene sequence: CDR1 DFQATT, CDR2 SNEGSKA (reference sequence). Trimming left V 4 bases short and J 4 bases short, with 13 bases between. The CDR3 loop spans 13 amino acids. CDR3: CSATPAWGYGYTF. In DNA form, the CDR3 reads TGCAGTGCTACCCCAGCATGGGGCTATGGCTACACCTTC.

This clonotype has ten or more counts. The chain joins TRBV12-3 or TRBV12-4 to TRBJ1-3; 10 bases fit TRBD1. The junction had 11 bases not matched to a gene; V was cut back by 6 bases and J by 6 bases. This CDR3 is 16 amino acids long. The CDR3 reads CASSTSRDRGQNTIYF. CDR3 bases: TGTGCCAGCAGCACAAGCCGGGACAGGGGCCAAAACACCATATATTTT.

This clonotype was observed a handful of times. V gene TRBV7-9 combines with J gene TRBJ2-5; 7 bases are shared with TRBD1. CDR3 length: 15 amino acids. CDR1 is SEHNR and CDR2 is FQNEAQ in the germline V gene (reference sequence). V shed 5 bases, J shed 3 bases, and the junction held 9 bases outside the gene matches. CDR3 sequence reads: CASSQDRDSKETQYF. In DNA, the CDR3 is TGTGCCAGCAGCCAAGATCGGGACAGCAAAGAGACCCAGTACTTC.

This clonotype was detected many times. The chain recombines TRBV20-1 with TRBJ2-2; D call uncertain. V was cut by 2 bases and J by 6 bases, with 7 bases left in between. Germline CDR1 and CDR2: DFQATT and SNEGSKA (reference sequence). The CDR3 length is 12 residues. The CDR3 bases are TGCAGTGCTAGATTCGTGGCCGGGGAGCTGTTTTTT. This encodes CSARFVAGELFF.

Concerning this clonotype itself: It may be a read error: a sequence one base away is much more abundant. The gene calls are TRBV6-1 and TRBJ2-3, with D possibly being TRBD1 or TRBD2 (5 bases each). The V end was cut by 0 bases, the J end by 2 bases, with 9 bases between. Germline CDR1 reads MNHNS; CDR2 reads SASEGT. The CDR3 covers 15 residues. CDR3 DNA: TGTGCCAGCAGTGAAGCGCTGGGGACCACAGATACGCAGTATTTT. Amino acids: CASSEALGTTDTQYF.

This chain uses TRBV29-1 with TRBJ2-7; 10 bases agree with TRBD1. The V gene end was trimmed by 1 base and the J gene end by 5 bases; junction bases not matched to a gene: 5. Germline V gene data show CDR1 as SQVTM and CDR2 as ANQGSEA. The CDR3 sequence is 14 residues long. The CDR3: CSVEGGQGSNEQYF. CDR3 coding DNA: TGCAGCGTTGAAGGGGGACAGGGGAGCAACGAGCAGTACTTC.

This chain links TRBV27 with TRBJ1-5, with D unresolved. V was shortened by 5 bases and J by 2 bases, with 10 bases between the two germline ends. CDR3 length: 14 amino acids. CDR1 and CDR2 from the germline V gene are MNHEY and SMNVEV (reference sequence). The CDR3 region has the DNA TGTGCCAGCAGTCGGGGAGTACGCAATCAGCCCCAGCATTTT. This gives the protein CASSRGVRNQPQHF.

The chain couples TRBV4-3 to TRBJ2-1, with a possible D match to TRBD2 (6 bases). CDR1 is LGHNA and CDR2 is YSLEER in the germline V gene. Deletions cut 4 bases from V and 4 bases from J, with 17 bases between. The CDR3 length is 16 residues. The CDR3: CASSPSGTGGYNEQFF. The CDR3 nucleotides are TGCGCCAGCAGCCCCAGTGGGACTGGGGGTTACAATGAGCAGTTCTTC.

This clonotype was picked up a small number of times. The chain uses TRBV30 and TRBJ2-2, with a tentative D call TRBD2 (6 bases). This CDR3 region has 14 residues. The V gene's germline CDR1 is GTSNPN and CDR2 SVGIG (reference sequence). V gave up 5 bases and J gave up 6 bases, with 16 bases separating them. CDR3 residues: CAWRPGTPAGELFF. The CDR3 DNA follows: TGTGCCTGGCGACCCGGGACTCCCGCCGGGGAGCTGTTTTTT.

The CDR3, as DNA: TGCAGTGCTAGAGAGGTTTGGGAGGCAGTGAACACTGAAGCTTTCTTT. Protein: CSAREVWEAVNTEAFF. The chain combines TRBV20-1 with TRBJ1-1; D remains unclear. The germline V and J ends were trimmed by 0 bases and 0 bases, with 14 bases remaining between them. The CDR3 has 16 amino acids. Germline V CDR1 and CDR2: DFQATT, SNEGSKA (reference sequence).

In its sample, this clonotype was seen many times. V usage is TRBV29-1 and J usage is TRBJ2-7; TRBD2 is a possible D gene (5 bases). Germline V CDR1 and CDR2: SQVTM, ANQGSEA. The CDR3 runs 13 residues. The germline V and J ends were trimmed by 4 bases and 0 bases, with 10 bases remaining between them. The DNA of the CDR3 is TGCAGCGTTGTCGCTGGGAGCTCCTACGAGCAGTACTTC. This sequence encodes CSVVAGSSYEQYF.

This clonotype has only a few counts. The CDR3 region is CASSSGGAGTSYEQYF. CDR3 DNA: TGCGCCAGCAGCTCCGGGGGAGCAGGGACTTCCTACGAGCAGTACTTC. The genes are TRBV5-1 and TRBJ2-7; possible D gene TRBD2, 6 bases. Germline loops: CDR1 SGHRS, CDR2 YFSETQ. V lost 3 bases and J 1 base, leaving 17 bases between the germline ends. This CDR3 is 16 amino acids long. Using reference TRBV5-1 and TRBJ2-7 for the parts outside the CDR3, the full variable domain is KAGVTQTPRYLIKTRGQQVTLSCSPISGHRSVSWYQQTPGQGLQFLFEYFSETQRNKGNFPGRFSGRQFSNSRSEMNVSTLELGDSALYLCASSSGGAGTSYEQYFGPGTRLTVT.

This clonotype has ten or more counts. The rearrangement joins TRBV4-3 to TRBJ2-1; D remains ambiguous. Per the germline V gene, CDR1 is LGHNA and CDR2 is YSLEER. Deletions cut 1 base from V and 3 bases from J, with 7 bases between. The CDR3 has 14 residues. In nucleotides, the CDR3 is TGCGCCAGCAGCCAAGTTCCCGGCTACAATGAGCAGTTCTTC. The encoded protein is CASSQVPGYNEQFF.

The J gene is TRBJ2-2, the V gene TRBV20-1, with TRBD2 as a possible D gene (7 bases). The V end was cut by 5 bases, the J end by 7 bases, with 17 bases between. Germline CDR1 and CDR2: DFQATT and SNEGSKA (reference sequence). CDR3 length equals 14 residues. CDR3 sequence: CSAGPAGAIGELFF. The CDR3 nucleotides read TGCAGTGCTGGCCCCGCGGGGGCAATCGGGGAGCTGTTTTTT.

The chain employs TRBV19 and TRBJ2-6; 10 positions agree with TRBD1. V shed 5 bases, J shed 2 bases, and the junction held 12 bases outside the gene matches. Germline CDR1 and CDR2: LNHDA and SQIVND (reference sequence). This CDR3 has 19 residues. The CDR3 is CASSDRGRKSSTGANVLTF. CDR3 in DNA: TGTGCCAGTAGTGACAGGGGGCGAAAAAGTTCGACTGGGGCCAACGTCCTGACTTTC.

The table lists this clonotype with many counts. The V gene is TRBV4-3, the J gene TRBJ2-1, with 10 positions matching TRBD2. The V segment lost 6 bases and the J segment 4 bases; nucleotides outside the gene matches: 6. CDR3 length: 15 amino acids. The germline V gene has CDR1 LGHNA and CDR2 YSLEER. The CDR3 sequence is CASRSTSGDYNEQFF. CDR3 in DNA: TGCGCCAGCAGATCTACTAGCGGGGATTACAATGAGCAGTTCTTC.

This clonotype was found a few times. This chain joins TRBV9 and TRBJ2-3; TRBD2 matches 13 bases. V gave up 3 bases and J gave up 2 bases; unmatched junction bases: 6. The germline CDR1 and CDR2 sequences are SGDLS and YYNGEE. This CDR3 contains 17 residues. In DNA form, the CDR3 reads TGTGCCAGCAGCGCCGGACTAGCGGGGGCCATCACAGATACGCAGTATTTT. This translates into CASSAGLAGAITDTQYF.